This T cell receptor (beta chain) was identified in a study of shared clonotypes between healthy human individuals. Regarding the study as a whole: Relative to memory subsets, naive subsets generally showed larger estimated richness.

Regarding this clone: The antigen remains unidentified.

Clones were sequenced by immunoSEQ multiplex PCR, and TCRdb holds only the in-frame ones, with some missing. Among 2 million or so clones, approximately 95% were seen once, and the ten largest hold 0.13%. With 4 bases removed from V and 1 base from J, the gap between germline ends came to 11 bases. The CDR3 is made up of 13 amino acids. CDR1 is GTSNPN and CDR2 is SVGIG in the germline V gene (reference sequence). There were only Caucasian adults among the donors, and all lived in Nashville, Tennessee. The receptor was isolated from a man younger than 35 in good health. The specimen sequenced was naive CD4+ T cells sorted from blood. As for subset: CD45RA+ positively selected. V and J are TRBV30 and TRBJ2-7; no firm D call. The CDR3 bases are TGTGCCTGGAAGGTGACAAAGTCCTACGAGCAGTACTTC. Amino acid sequence: CAWKVTKSYEQYF.